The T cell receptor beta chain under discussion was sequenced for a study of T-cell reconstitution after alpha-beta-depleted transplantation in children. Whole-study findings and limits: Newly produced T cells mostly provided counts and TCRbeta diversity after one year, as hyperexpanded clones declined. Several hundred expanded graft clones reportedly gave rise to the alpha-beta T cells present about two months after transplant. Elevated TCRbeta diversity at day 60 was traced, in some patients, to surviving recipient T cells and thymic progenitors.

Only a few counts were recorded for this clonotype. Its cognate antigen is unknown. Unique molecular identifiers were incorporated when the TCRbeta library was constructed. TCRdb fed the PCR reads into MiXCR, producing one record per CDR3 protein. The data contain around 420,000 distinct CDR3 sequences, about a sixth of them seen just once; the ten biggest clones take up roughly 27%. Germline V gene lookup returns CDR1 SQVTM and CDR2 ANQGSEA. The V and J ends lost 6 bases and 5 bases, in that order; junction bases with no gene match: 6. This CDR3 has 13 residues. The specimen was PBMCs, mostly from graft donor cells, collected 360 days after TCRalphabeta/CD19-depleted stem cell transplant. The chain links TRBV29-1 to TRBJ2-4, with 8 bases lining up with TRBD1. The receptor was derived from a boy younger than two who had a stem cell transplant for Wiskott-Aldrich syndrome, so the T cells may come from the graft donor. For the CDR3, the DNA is TGCAGCGTGACAGGGGTGGGTCAAAACATTCAGTACTTC. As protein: CSVTGVGQNIQYF.